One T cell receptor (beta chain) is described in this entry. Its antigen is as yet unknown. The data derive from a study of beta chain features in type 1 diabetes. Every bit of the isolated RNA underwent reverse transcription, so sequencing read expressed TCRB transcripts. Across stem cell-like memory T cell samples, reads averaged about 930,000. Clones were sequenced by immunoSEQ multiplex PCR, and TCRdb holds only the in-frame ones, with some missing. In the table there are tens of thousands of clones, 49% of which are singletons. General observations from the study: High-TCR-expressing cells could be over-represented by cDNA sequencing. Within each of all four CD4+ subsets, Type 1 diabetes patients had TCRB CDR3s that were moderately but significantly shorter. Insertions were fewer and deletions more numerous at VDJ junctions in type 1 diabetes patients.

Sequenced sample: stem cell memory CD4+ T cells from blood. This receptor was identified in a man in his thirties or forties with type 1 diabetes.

The CDR3 spells CAWKQQGNAGGYTF. For the CDR3, the DNA is TGTGCCTGGAAACAACAGGGAAACGCAGGCGGCTACACCTTC. The rearrangement uses TRBV30 and TRBJ1-2; D possibly corresponds to TRBD1 (6 bases). Germline CDR1 GTSNPN, CDR2 SVGIG (reference sequence). Trimming pared 4 bases from V and 8 bases from J, leaving 20 bases between. This CDR3 is built from 14 residues.